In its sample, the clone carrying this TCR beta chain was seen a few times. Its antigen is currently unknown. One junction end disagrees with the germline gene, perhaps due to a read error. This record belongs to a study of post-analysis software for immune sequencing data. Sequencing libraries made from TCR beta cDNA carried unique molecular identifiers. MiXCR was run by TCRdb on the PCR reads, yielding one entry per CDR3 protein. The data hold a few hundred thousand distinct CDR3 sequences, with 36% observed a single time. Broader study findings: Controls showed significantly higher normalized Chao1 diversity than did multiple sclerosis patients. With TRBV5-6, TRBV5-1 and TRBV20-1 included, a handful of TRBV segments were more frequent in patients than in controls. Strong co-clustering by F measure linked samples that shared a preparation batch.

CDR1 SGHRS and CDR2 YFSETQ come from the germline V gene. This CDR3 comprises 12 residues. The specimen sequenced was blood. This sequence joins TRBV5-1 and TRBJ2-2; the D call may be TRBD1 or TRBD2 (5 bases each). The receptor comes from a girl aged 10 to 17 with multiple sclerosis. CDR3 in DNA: TGCGCCAGCAGCTGGGACGCCGGGGAGCGGTTTTTT. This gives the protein CASSWDAGERFF.